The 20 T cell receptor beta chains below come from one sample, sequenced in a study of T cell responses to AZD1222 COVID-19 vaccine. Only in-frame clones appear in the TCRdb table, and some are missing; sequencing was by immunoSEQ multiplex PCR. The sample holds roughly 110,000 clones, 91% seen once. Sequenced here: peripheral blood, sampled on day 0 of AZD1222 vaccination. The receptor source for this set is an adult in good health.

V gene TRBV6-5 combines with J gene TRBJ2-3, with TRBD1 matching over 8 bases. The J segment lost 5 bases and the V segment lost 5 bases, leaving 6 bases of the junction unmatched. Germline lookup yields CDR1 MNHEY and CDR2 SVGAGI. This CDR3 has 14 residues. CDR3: CASSRQGPGDTQYF. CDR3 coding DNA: TGTGCCAGCAGTCGACAGGGGCCGGGAGATACGCAGTATTTT.

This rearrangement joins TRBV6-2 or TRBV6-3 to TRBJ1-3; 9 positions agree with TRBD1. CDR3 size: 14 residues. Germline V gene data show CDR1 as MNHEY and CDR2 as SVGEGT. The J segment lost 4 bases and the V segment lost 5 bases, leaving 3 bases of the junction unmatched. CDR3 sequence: CASSRTGVGNTIYF. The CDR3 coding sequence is TGTGCCAGCAGTCGGACAGGGGTCGGAAACACCATATATTTT.

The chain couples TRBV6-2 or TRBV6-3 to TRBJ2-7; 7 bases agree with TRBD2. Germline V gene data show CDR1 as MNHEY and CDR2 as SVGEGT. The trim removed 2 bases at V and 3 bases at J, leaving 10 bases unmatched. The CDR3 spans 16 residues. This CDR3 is CASSYPLGGGDYEQYF. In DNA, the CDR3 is TGTGCCAGCAGTTACCCCCTTGGCGGGGGAGACTACGAGCAGTACTTC.

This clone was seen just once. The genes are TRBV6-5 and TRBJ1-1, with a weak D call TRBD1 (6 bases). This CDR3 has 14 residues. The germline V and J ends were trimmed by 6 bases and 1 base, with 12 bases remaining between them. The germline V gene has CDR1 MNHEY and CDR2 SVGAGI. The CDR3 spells CASSPRGQNTEAFF. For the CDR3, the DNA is TGTGCCAGCAGCCCAAGGGGACAGAACACTGAAGCTTTCTTT.

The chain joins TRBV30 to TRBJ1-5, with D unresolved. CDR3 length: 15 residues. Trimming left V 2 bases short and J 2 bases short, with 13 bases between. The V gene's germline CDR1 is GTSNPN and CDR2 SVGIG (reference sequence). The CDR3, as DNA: TGTGCCTGGAGTCTCTCGGGCAGGCGCAATCAGCCCCAGCATTTT. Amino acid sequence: CAWSLSGRRNQPQHF.

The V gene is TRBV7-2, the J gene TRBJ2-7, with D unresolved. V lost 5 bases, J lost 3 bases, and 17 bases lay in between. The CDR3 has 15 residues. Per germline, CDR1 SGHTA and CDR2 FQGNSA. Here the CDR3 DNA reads TGTGCCAGCAGCCCCGGTCAGTCCCGCGGCTACGAGCAGTACTTC. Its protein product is CASSPGQSRGYEQYF.

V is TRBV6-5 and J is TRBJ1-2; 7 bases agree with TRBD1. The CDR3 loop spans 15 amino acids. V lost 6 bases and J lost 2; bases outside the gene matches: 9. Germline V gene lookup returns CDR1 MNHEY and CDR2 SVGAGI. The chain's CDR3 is CASSRRGRGNYGYTF. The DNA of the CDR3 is TGTGCCAGCAGCCGAAGGGGCAGGGGGAACTATGGCTACACCTTC.

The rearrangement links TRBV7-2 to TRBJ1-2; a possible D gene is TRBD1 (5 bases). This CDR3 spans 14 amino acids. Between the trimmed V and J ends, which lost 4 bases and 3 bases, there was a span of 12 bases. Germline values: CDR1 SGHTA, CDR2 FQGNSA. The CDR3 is CASSYLGPDYGYTF. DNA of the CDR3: TGTGCCAGCAGCTATTTGGGACCAGACTATGGCTACACCTTC.

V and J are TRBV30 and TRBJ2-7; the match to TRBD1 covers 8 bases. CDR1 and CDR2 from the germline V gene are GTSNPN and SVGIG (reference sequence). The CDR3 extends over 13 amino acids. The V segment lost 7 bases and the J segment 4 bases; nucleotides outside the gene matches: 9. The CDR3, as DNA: TGTGCCTTGGAACGGACAGGGATTTACGAGCAGTACTTC. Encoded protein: CALERTGIYEQYF.

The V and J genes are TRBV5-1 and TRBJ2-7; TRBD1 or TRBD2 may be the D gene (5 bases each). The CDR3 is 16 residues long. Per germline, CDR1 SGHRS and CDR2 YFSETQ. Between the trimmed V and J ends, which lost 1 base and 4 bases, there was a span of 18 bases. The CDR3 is CASSLNRHLGEYEQYF. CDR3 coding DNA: TGCGCCAGCAGCTTGAACAGGCATCTCGGGGAGTACGAGCAGTACTTC.

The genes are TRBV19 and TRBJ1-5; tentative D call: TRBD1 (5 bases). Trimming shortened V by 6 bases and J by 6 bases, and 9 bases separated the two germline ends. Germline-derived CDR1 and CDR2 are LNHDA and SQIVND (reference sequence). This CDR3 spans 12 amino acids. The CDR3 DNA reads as TGTGCCAGTAGCCAGGGTTTTCAGCCCCAGCATTTT. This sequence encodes CASSQGFQPQHF. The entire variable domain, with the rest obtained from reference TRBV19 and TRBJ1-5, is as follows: DGGITQSPKYLFRKEGQNVTLSCEQNLNHDAMYWYRQDPGQGLRLIYYSQIVNDFQKGDIAEGYSVSREKKESFPLTVTSAQKNPTAFYLCASSQGFQPQHFGDGTRLSIL.

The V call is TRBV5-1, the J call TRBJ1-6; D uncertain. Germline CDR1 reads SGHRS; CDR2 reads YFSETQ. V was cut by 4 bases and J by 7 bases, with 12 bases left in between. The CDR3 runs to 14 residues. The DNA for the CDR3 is TGCGCCAGCAGCCCCCCCACAGACAATTCACCCCTCCACTTT. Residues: CASSPPTDNSPLHF.

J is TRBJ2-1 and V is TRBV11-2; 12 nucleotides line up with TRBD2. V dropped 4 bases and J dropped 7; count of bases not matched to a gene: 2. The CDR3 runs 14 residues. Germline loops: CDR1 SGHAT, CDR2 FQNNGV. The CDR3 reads CASSWTSGKNEQFF. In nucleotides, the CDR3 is TGTGCCAGCAGCTGGACTAGCGGGAAAAATGAGCAGTTCTTC.

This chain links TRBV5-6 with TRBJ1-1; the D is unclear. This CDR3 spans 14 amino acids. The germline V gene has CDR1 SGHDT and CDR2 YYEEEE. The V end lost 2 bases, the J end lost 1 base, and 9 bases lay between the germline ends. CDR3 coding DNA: TGTGCCAGCAGCTTCAGTCTGGGGAACACTGAAGCTTTCTTT. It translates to CASSFSLGNTEAFF.

This CDR3 reads CAWSSQALNTEAFF. The CDR3 nucleotides read TGTGCCTGGAGTTCGCAGGCCCTGAACACTGAAGCTTTCTTT. This chain joins TRBV30 and TRBJ1-1; D is uncertain. Germline CDR1 reads GTSNPN; CDR2 reads SVGIG (reference sequence). The V end lost 2 bases, the J end lost 0 bases, and 10 bases lay between the germline ends. The CDR3 runs to 14 residues.

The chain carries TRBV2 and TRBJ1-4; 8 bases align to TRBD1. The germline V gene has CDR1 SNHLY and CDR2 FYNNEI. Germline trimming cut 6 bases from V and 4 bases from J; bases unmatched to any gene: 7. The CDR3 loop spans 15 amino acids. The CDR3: CASRPGTGVNEKLFF. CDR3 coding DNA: TGTGCCAGCAGGCCCGGGACAGGCGTTAATGAAAAACTGTTTTTT.

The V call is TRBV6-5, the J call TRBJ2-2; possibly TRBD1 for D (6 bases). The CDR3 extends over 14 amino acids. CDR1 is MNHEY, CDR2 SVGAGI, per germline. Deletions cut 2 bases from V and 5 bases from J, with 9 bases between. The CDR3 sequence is CASSYARGTGELFF. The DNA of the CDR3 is TGTGCCAGCAGTTACGCAAGGGGGACCGGGGAGCTGTTTTTT.

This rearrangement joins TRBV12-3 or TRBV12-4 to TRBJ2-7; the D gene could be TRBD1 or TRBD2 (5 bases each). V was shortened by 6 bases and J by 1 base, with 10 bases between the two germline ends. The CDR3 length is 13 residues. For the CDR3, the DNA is TGTGCCAGCAGCCGGGACGGGTCCTACGAGCAGTACTTC. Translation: CASSRDGSYEQYF.

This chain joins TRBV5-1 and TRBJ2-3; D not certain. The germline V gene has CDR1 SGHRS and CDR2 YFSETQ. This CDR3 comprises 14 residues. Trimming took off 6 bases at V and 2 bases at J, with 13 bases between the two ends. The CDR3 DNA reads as TGCGCCAGCAAACCCGCCAAGGTCACAGATACGCAGTATTTT. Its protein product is CASKPAKVTDTQYF.

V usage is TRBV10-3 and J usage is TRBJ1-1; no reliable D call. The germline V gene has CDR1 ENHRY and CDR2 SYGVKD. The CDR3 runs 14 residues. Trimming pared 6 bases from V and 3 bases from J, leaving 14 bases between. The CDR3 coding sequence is TGTGCCATCAGCAGCTCACGCGGGGACACTGAAGCTTTCTTT. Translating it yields CAISSSRGDTEAFF.